One and the same sample provided the 26 T cell receptor beta chains below, sequenced in a study of shared clonotypes between healthy human individuals. Some clones are missing from TCRdb's copy, which holds only in-frame ones; the method was immunoSEQ multiplex PCR. The sample includes 450,000 to 500,000 clones, 79% seen only once; the top ten take about 12%. Sequenced material: PBMCs. These receptors all come from a woman between 40 and 55 years old in good health. Some clones in this sample may be carry-over from other donors' samples.

A note on this clone: Possible read error: a much larger clone is one base away. Other DNA sequences of this sample code for an identical CDR3. V is TRBV6-6 and J is TRBJ1-2, with D uncertain. The CDR3 sequence is 12 residues long. Per the germline V gene, CDR1 is MNHNY and CDR2 is SVGAGI (reference sequence). CDR3 residues: CASSYPDRGYTF. The CDR3 DNA reads TGTGCTAGCAGTTACCCGGACCGGGGCTACACCTTC.

The chain recombines TRBV9 with TRBJ2-7; a possible D gene is TRBD1 (6 bases). V was shortened by 0 bases and J by 3 bases, with 13 bases between the two germline ends. Germline loops: CDR1 SGDLS, CDR2 YYNGEE. The CDR3 extends over 15 amino acids. The CDR3: CASSVDPQGLYEQYF. The CDR3 nucleotides are TGTGCCAGCAGCGTAGATCCGCAGGGGCTCTACGAGCAGTACTTC.

This chain joins TRBV30 and TRBJ2-1, with D hard to call. This CDR3 is built from 13 residues. V lost 5 bases and J lost 0, with 8 bases in between. Germline V gene lookup returns CDR1 GTSNPN and CDR2 SVGIG (reference sequence). CDR3 in DNA: TGTGCCTGGGACTGGGACTCCTACAATGAGCAGTTCTTC. The encoded protein is CAWDWDSYNEQFF.

The rearrangement links TRBV7-6 to TRBJ2-7; 11 bases fit TRBD2. Losses at the gene ends were 6 bases for V and 2 bases for J; bases not matched to a gene: 15. The germline V gene has CDR1 SGHVS and CDR2 FNYEAQ. This CDR3 spans 18 amino acids. CDR3 sequence: CASSSGLAGDLEAYEQYF. The CDR3 bases are TGTGCCAGCAGTTCTGGACTAGCGGGCGATTTGGAGGCCTACGAGCAGTACTTC.

Remarks on this clone: This sample includes further DNA sequences coding for the same CDR3. This chain uses TRBV5-6 with TRBJ1-2; weak D call: TRBD1 (5 bases). Germline assignment: CDR1 SGHDT and CDR2 YYEEEE. The CDR3 runs to 14 residues. Trimming left V 0 bases short and J 2 bases short, with 8 bases between. The DNA for the CDR3 is TGTGCCAGCAGCTTGGGCCAGGGCAACTATGGCTACACCTTC. Residues: CASSLGQGNYGYTF.

CDR3 in amino acids: CASSASFVIGYEQFF. In nucleotides, the CDR3 is TGTGCCAGCAGTGCGAGCTTTGTTATCGGCTATGAGCAGTTCTTC. The rearrangement links TRBV2 to TRBJ2-1; no reliable D call. Germline V gene lookup returns CDR1 SNHLY and CDR2 FYNNEI. V shed 4 bases and J shed 8 bases, with 18 bases lying between them. This CDR3 contains 15 residues.

The chain joins TRBV6-4 to TRBJ2-1; D not certain. The CDR3 totals 14 residues. V lost 8 bases and J 0 bases, leaving 11 bases between the germline ends. Germline lookup yields CDR1 MRHNA and CDR2 SNTAGT. CDR3 sequence (DNA): TGTGCCAGCTCCCCCCTGGGCTCCTACAATGAGCAGTTCTTC. Translating gives CASSPLGSYNEQFF.

The J gene is TRBJ2-1, the V gene TRBV4-3; 7 bases fit TRBD2. Germline V gene data show CDR1 as LGHNA and CDR2 as YSLEER. This CDR3 is 15 amino acids long. Trimming took 8 bases from V and 9 from J; bases not matched to a gene: 16. The CDR3 here is CASRLIAGGLFEQFF. CDR3 nucleotide sequence: TGCGCCAGCCGACTGATAGCGGGTGGTCTTTTTGAGCAGTTCTTC.

V gene TRBV30 combines with J gene TRBJ2-1, with D possibly matching TRBD1 (6 bases). Germline V gene lookup returns CDR1 GTSNPN and CDR2 SVGIG (reference sequence). This CDR3 spans 12 amino acids. Trimming took off 2 bases at V and 14 bases at J, with 16 bases between the two ends. The CDR3 is CAWSPSRGWEFF. The CDR3 DNA sequence: TGTGCCTGGAGTCCATCCAGGGGCTGGGAGTTCTTC.

This rearrangement joins TRBV7-9 to TRBJ2-7; TRBD2 might be the D (6 bases). Germline CDR1 SEHNR, CDR2 FQNEAQ (reference sequence). The CDR3 is 17 residues long. V shed 1 base and J shed 0 bases, with 16 bases lying between them. CDR3 amino acids: CASSLGEAGKTSYEQYF. CDR3 nucleotides: TGTGCCAGCAGCTTAGGAGAGGCGGGAAAGACCTCCTACGAGCAGTACTTC.

The V gene is TRBV4-1, the J gene TRBJ1-6; no definite D call. Trimming shortened V by 0 bases and J by 0 bases, and 21 bases separated the two germline ends. Germline values: CDR1 MGHRA, CDR2 YSYEKL. This CDR3 contains 21 residues. The DNA for the CDR3 is TGCGCCAGCAGCCAAGAACGTGAATCGCAGTTCGTAGGCTCCTATAATTCACCCCTCCACTTT. Amino acids: CASSQERESQFVGSYNSPLHF.

The V call is TRBV13, the J call TRBJ2-7; maybe TRBD2 (5 bases). Trimming stripped 0 bases from V and 2 bases from J, with 8 bases between. Germline CDR1 PRHDT, CDR2 FYEKMQ (reference sequence). CDR3 length: 14 residues. The CDR3 sequence is CASSLGGSAYEQYF. The CDR3 nucleotides are TGTGCCAGCAGCTTAGGGGGGAGCGCCTACGAGCAGTACTTC.

The chain has TRBV4-3 and TRBJ1-2, with TRBD1 matching 9 bases. V was clipped by 4 bases and J by 3 bases; unmatched bases: 12. Germline CDR1 LGHNA, CDR2 YSLEER. There are 17 residues in the CDR3. This CDR3 reads CASSPAGDRANYYGYTF. The CDR3 region has the DNA TGCGCCAGCAGCCCAGCTGGGGACAGGGCCAACTACTATGGCTACACCTTC.

The chain combines TRBV7-9 with TRBJ1-1; D remains unclear. With 3 bases removed from V and 5 bases from J, the gap between germline ends came to 13 bases. The CDR3 extends over 14 amino acids. Germline V lookup: CDR1 SEHNR, CDR2 FQNEAQ (reference sequence). DNA for the CDR3: TGTGCCAGCAGCTTTTCGATTCGGGGAACTGAAGCTTTCTTT. Encoded protein: CASSFSIRGTEAFF.

The CDR3 sequence: CASSPTGSFPSGRTDTQYF. The CDR3 DNA sequence: TGTGCCAGCAGCCCGACGGGGAGTTTCCCTAGCGGGAGAACAGATACGCAGTATTTT. This chain joins TRBV5-6 and TRBJ2-3; 10 nucleotides align to TRBD2. Germline V gives CDR1 SGHDT, CDR2 YYEEEE. V shed 4 bases, J shed 3 bases, and the junction held 17 bases outside the gene matches. The CDR3 covers 19 residues.

V gene TRBV9 combines with J gene TRBJ2-1; TRBD1 is a possible D gene (6 bases). The germline V and J ends were trimmed by 0 bases and 4 bases, with 14 bases remaining between them. The CDR3 runs 16 residues. Germline-derived CDR1 and CDR2 are SGDLS and YYNGEE. The CDR3 nucleotides read TGTGCCAGCAGCGTAGCAGGGGCCACCCAATACAATGAGCAGTTCTTC. Protein sequence: CASSVAGATQYNEQFF.

In nucleotides, the CDR3 is TGTGCCAGTATTCCCGGACCCCAGAACACTGAAGCTTTCTTT. As protein: CASIPGPQNTEAFF. This chain joins TRBV19 and TRBJ1-1; D unresolved. From germline, CDR1 is LNHDA and CDR2 SQIVND (reference sequence). CDR3 length: 14 amino acids. V was cut by 7 bases and J by 1 base, with 13 bases left in between.

The chain is built from TRBV18 and TRBJ2-3, with a possible D match to TRBD2 (6 bases). Per germline, CDR1 KGHSH and CDR2 LQKENI. V gave up 2 bases and J gave up 2 bases, with 14 bases separating them. CDR3 size: 16 residues. CDR3 nucleotide sequence: TGTGCCAGCTCACCAGGTAGCGGACGATACACAGATACGCAGTATTTT. The encoded protein is CASSPGSGRYTDTQYF.

This clone came up once. The rearrangement links TRBV5-1 to TRBJ2-6, with D maybe TRBD2 (5 bases). V was shortened by 2 bases and J by 2 bases, with 14 bases between the two germline ends. The CDR3 length is 17 residues. Germline-derived CDR1 and CDR2 are SGHRS and YFSETQ. CDR3 sequence: CASSFGTTGTGANVLTF. The CDR3 nucleotides read TGCGCCAGCAGCTTCGGTACCACCGGGACTGGGGCCAACGTCCTGACTTTC.

CDR3 DNA: TGTGCCAGCAGCCGTGGGGGCGGGGACAAAAACATTCAGTACTTC. This translates into CASSRGGGDKNIQYF. The chain couples TRBV9 to TRBJ2-4; D is tentatively TRBD1 or TRBD2 (6 bases each). Germline CDR1 and CDR2: SGDLS and YYNGEE. The CDR3 consists of 15 residues. Trimming took 4 bases from V and 3 from J, leaving 14 bases between them.

As to this clone: It differs at one base from a far larger clone, so likely a read error. This chain uses TRBV4-3 with TRBJ2-1; TRBD2 agrees at 14 bases. The germline CDR1 and CDR2 sequences are LGHNA and YSLEER. This CDR3 has 16 amino acids. The CDR3 here is CVSSRGTSGGYNEQFF. DNA of the CDR3: TGCGTCAGCAGCCGAGGGACTAGCGGGGGATACAATGAGCAGTTCTTC.

The CDR3 is CASSLGGTEYTYEQYF. The CDR3 bases are TGTGCCAGCAGCTTAGGGGGGACAGAATATACCTACGAGCAGTACTTC. The chain carries TRBV7-8 and TRBJ2-7; 7 bases map to TRBD1. The germline V gene encodes CDR1 SGHVS and CDR2 FQNEAQ. V trimming: 1 base; J trimming: 2 bases; junction bases outside the gene matches: 8. The CDR3 contains 16 residues.

The chain joins TRBV7-8 to TRBJ2-2, with 7 bases fitting TRBD1. The CDR3 extends over 15 amino acids. V lost 2 bases and J lost 2; bases outside the gene matches: 2. Germline values: CDR1 SGHVS, CDR2 FQNEAQ. For the CDR3, the DNA is TGTGCCAGCAGCTTAACAGGGGTAAACACCGGGGAGCTGTTTTTT. Translating it yields CASSLTGVNTGELFF. The full variable domain, completed using reference TRBV7-8 and TRBJ2-2, is GAGVSQSPRYKVAKRGQDVALRCDPISGHVSLFWYQQALGQGPEFLTYFQNEAQLDKSGLPSDRFFAERPEGSVSTLKIQRTQQEDSAVYLCASSLTGVNTGELFFGEGSRLTVL.

J is TRBJ1-1 and V is TRBV6-5, with 8 bases aligning to TRBD1. V was pared by 0 bases and J by 4 bases, with 7 bases of the junction left unmatched. The length of the CDR3 is 16 residues. Per the germline V gene, CDR1 is MNHEY and CDR2 is SVGAGI. This chain's CDR3 is CASSYSALRGLTEAFF. In DNA form, the CDR3 reads TGTGCCAGCAGTTACTCAGCCCTCAGGGGGCTCACTGAAGCTTTCTTT.

The gene calls are TRBV7-6 and TRBJ2-7; 9 positions agree with TRBD2. The J segment lost 1 base and the V segment lost 2 bases, leaving 6 bases of the junction unmatched. This CDR3 contains 16 residues. Germline V gene sequence: CDR1 SGHVS, CDR2 FNYEAQ. The CDR3 nucleotides read TGTGCCAGCAGCTTAATGAGCGGGAGGCTTTCCTACGAGCAGTACTTC. This codes for CASSLMSGRLSYEQYF.

In its sample, this clone was seen once. The chain uses TRBV5-6 and TRBJ2-2; 12 bases map to TRBD2. Germline V CDR1 and CDR2: SGHDT, YYEEEE. The CDR3 is made up of 16 amino acids. V was pared by 5 bases and J by 0 bases, with 2 bases of the junction left unmatched. This chain's CDR3 is CASRGLAGTNTGELFF. The CDR3 nucleotides are TGTGCCAGCAGAGGACTAGCGGGGACGAACACCGGGGAGCTGTTTTTT. The whole variable domain, filled in from reference TRBV5-6 and TRBJ2-2, reads DAGVTQSPTHLIKTRGQQVTLRCSPKSGHDTVSWYQQALGQGPQFIFQYYEEEERQRGNFPDRFSGHQFPNYSSELNVNALLLGDSALYLCASRGLAGTNTGELFFGEGSRLTVL.